Each of the 5 T cell receptor beta chains below was sequenced from the same sample in a study of blood T cell repertoires in COVID-19. The assay was immunoSEQ multiplex PCR, and TCRdb's table has in-frame clones only and misses some. This table has 250,000 to 350,000 clones, around 90% appearing once. Sequenced: PBMCs or T cells enriched from blood (not recorded which). Every receptor here comes from a woman aged 18-35 years with acute COVID-19.

The V and J genes are TRBV7-3 and TRBJ2-7; TRBD1 might be the D (6 bases). CDR1 is SGHTA and CDR2 is FQGTGA in the germline V gene. V was cut by 5 bases and J by 6 bases, with 11 bases left in between. This CDR3 has 12 residues. The CDR3 nucleotides read TGTGCCAGCAGCCAGGGGTCCGGCGAGCAGTACTTC. Its translation: CASSQGSGEQYF.

V and J are TRBV28 and TRBJ2-5; D gene unclear. The V and J ends lost 8 bases and 2 bases respectively, with 12 bases between them. The CDR3 sequence is 13 residues long. Germline CDR1 MDHEN, CDR2 SYDVKM. The CDR3 region has the DNA TGTGCCAGCTCTTATCGGGTTCAAGAGACCCAGTACTTC. Residues: CASSYRVQETQYF.

This chain uses TRBV14 with TRBJ2-7; 12 positions agree with TRBD2. Trimming removed 3 bases from V and 2 bases from J; junction bases left unmatched: 8. The CDR3 has 17 residues. Per the germline V gene, CDR1 is SGHDN and CDR2 is FVKESK. The CDR3 loop reads CASSHPGLAGKAYEQYF. CDR3 sequence (DNA): TGTGCCAGCAGCCATCCCGGACTAGCGGGGAAGGCCTACGAGCAGTACTTC.

The chain is built from TRBV9 and TRBJ2-3; 7 bases line up with TRBD2. V trimming: 4 bases; J trimming: 2 bases; junction bases outside the gene matches: 7. This CDR3 is 15 amino acids long. Per the germline V gene, CDR1 is SGDLS and CDR2 is YYNGEE. CDR3 bases: TGTGCCAGCAGCCCCGGGGACTATTCCACAGATACGCAGTATTTT. This sequence encodes CASSPGDYSTDTQYF.

This chain links TRBV6-4 with TRBJ2-1, with 7 bases that match TRBD1. This CDR3 comprises 16 residues. The ends lost 4 bases at V and 4 bases at J; junction bases unmatched: 10. Germline V gene data show CDR1 as MRHNA and CDR2 as SNTAGT. The CDR3 sequence is CASSVTGVEGYNEQFF. In nucleotides, the CDR3 is TGTGCCAGCAGTGTTACAGGGGTCGAGGGGTACAATGAGCAGTTCTTC.